A selection of T cell receptor beta chains follows, all from one sample in a study of blood T cells in healthy people across ages. MiXCR, applied by TCRdb to the 5' RACE reads, yields one record per CDR3 protein. The sample gives about 970,000 distinct CDR3 sequences, about 53% of which show up once; over 20% is in the top ten. What was sequenced was blood. The receptor source for this set is a woman aged 55-70 years in good health. Each CDR3 is given with its conserved first and last residue. D genes are given only for firm matches. The size field is filled for only some rows; it gives once, few, many or a size class.

J,size,V,D,CDR3,DNA
TRBJ2-1,NA,TRBV6-2/TRBV6-3,NA,CASSSRVGSSEGRSSYNEQFF,TGTGCCAGCAGTTCGCGGGTTGGGTCTAGCGAAGGGAGGAGCTCCTACAATGAGCAGTTCTTC
TRBJ1-6,NA,TRBV3-1,NA,CASSQRPPTASDSPLHF,TGTGCCAGCAGCCAGAGGCCCCCGACAGCGTCGGATTCACCCCTCCACTTT
TRBJ2-5,NA,TRBV28,TRBD2,CASRVAGGPRETQYF,TGTGCCAGCAGAGTAGCGGGAGGGCCAAGGGAGACCCAGTACTTC
TRBJ2-3,NA,TRBV29-1,NA,CSVEYPRITDTQYF,TGCAGCGTTGAGTATCCGAGGATCACAGATACGCAGTATTTT
TRBJ2-7,few,TRBV30,TRBD1,CAWSTGQHYEQYF,TGTGCCTGGAGCACGGGACAGCATTACGAGCAGTACTTC
TRBJ2-3,few,TRBV5-8,NA,CASRPPGAGTDTQYF,TGTGCCAGCAGGCCACCGGGAGCGGGCACAGATACGCAGTATTTT
TRBJ2-5,NA,TRBV12-3/TRBV12-4,NA,CASSPGVPRATQYF,TGTGCCAGCAGCCCGGGGGTCCCCCGGGCGACCCAGTACTTC
TRBJ1-5,NA,TRBV28,NA,CASLRQVPNQPQHF,TGTGCCAGCCTTAGACAGGTGCCTAATCAGCCCCAGCATTTT
TRBJ2-7,few,TRBV9,TRBD2,CASSPSGLAGDEQYF,TGTGCCAGCAGCCCGTCGGGACTAGCGGGAGACGAGCAGTACTTC
TRBJ1-5,once,TRBV21-1,NA,CTSLWTYQPQHF,TGTACCAGCCTATGGACCTATCAGCCCCAGCATTTT
TRBJ2-3,NA,TRBV13,TRBD2,CASSCTGLATDTQYF,TGTGCCAGCAGCTGTACGGGACTAGCCACAGATACGCAGTATTTT
TRBJ2-1,few,TRBV7-2,TRBD2,CASSSTSDLSYNEQFF,TGTGCCAGCAGTTCCACTAGCGACCTCTCCTACAATGAGCAGTTCTTC
TRBJ2-7,many,TRBV4-3,NA,CASSYETGAYEQYF,TGCGCCAGCAGCTACGAAACTGGGGCCTACGAGCAGTACTTC
TRBJ2-7,NA,TRBV19,NA,CASSIETGPYEQYF,TGTGCCAGTAGTATAGAAACAGGGCCCTACGAGCAGTACTTC
TRBJ2-5,few,TRBV28,TRBD2,CASSPSGKETQYF,TGTGCCAGCAGCCCAAGCGGGAAAGAGACCCAGTACTTC
TRBJ2-7,few,TRBV4-1,NA,CASSQDPRGEQYF,TGCGCCAGCAGCCAAGACCCCCGGGGGGAGCAGTACTTC
TRBJ2-1,NA,TRBV20-1,NA,CSGERFRSNEQFF,TGCAGTGGAGAGCGGTTTAGGTCAAATGAGCAGTTCTTC
TRBJ2-7,NA,TRBV4-2,TRBD1,CASSQDAGGSYEQYF,TGTGCCAGCAGCCAAGATGCAGGGGGTTCCTACGAGCAGTACTTC
TRBJ2-1,NA,TRBV5-1,NA,CASSLALAWEQFF,TGCGCCAGCAGCTTGGCACTAGCCTGGGAGCAGTTCTTC
TRBJ1-2,NA,TRBV6-5,NA,CASSYTEDSPLGYTF,TGTGCCAGCAGTTACACTGAGGACAGTCCCTTGGGCTACACCTTC
TRBJ2-3,NA,TRBV20-1,NA,CSGGVPGTDAQYF,TGCAGTGGGGGCGTTCCAGGAACAGATGCGCAGTATTTT
TRBJ1-1,NA,TRBV4-1,NA,CASSLNKMNTEAFF,TGCGCCAGCAGCCTTAACAAGATGAACACTGAAGCTTTCTTT
TRBJ2-5,NA,TRBV2,NA,CASRVWETSGTQYF,TGTGCCAGCAGGGTTTGGGAAACGTCAGGGACCCAGTACTTC
TRBJ2-5,many,TRBV12-3/TRBV12-4,NA,CASRLRDFAGETQYF,TGTGCCAGCAGACTCCGGGATTTCGCTGGAGAGACCCAGTACTTC
TRBJ2-3,NA,TRBV7-9,NA,CASSLAVGRGTQYF,TGTGCCAGCAGCTTAGCGGTAGGCCGAGGTACGCAGTATTTT
TRBJ1-5,few,TRBV6-1,NA,CASIQTHNQPQHF,TGTGCCAGCATTCAGACCCACAATCAGCCCCAGCATTTT
TRBJ2-1,NA,TRBV7-2,NA,CASSLGAGMDREQFF,TGTGCCAGCAGCTTAGGGGCAGGGATGGATCGTGAGCAGTTCTTC
TRBJ2-4,few,TRBV18,NA,CASSAGLAGEQYF,TGTGCCAGCTCGGCAGGGTTAGCTGGGGAGCAGTACTTC
TRBJ2-7,NA,TRBV28,TRBD1,CASSSPGQGLSYEQYF,TGTGCCAGCAGTTCGCCGGGACAGGGTTTATCCTACGAGCAGTACTTC
TRBJ2-7,NA,TRBV27,NA,CASSFYERPGEQYF,TGTGCCAGCAGTTTTTACGAACGCCCAGGGGAGCAGTACTTC
TRBJ2-5,few,TRBV7-2,TRBD2,CASKLTSGGETQYF,TGTGCCAGCAAATTAACTAGCGGGGGAGAGACCCAGTACTTC
TRBJ2-1,NA,TRBV9,TRBD2,CASSSRLAGSEQFF,TGTGCCAGCAGCTCCCGGTTAGCGGGAAGTGAGCAGTTCTTC
TRBJ2-3,NA,TRBV20-1,NA,CSATYTDTQYF,TGCAGTGCAACATACACAGATACGCAGTATTTT
TRBJ2-1,NA,TRBV6-6,NA,CASSSGANEQFF,TGTGCCAGCAGCTCAGGGGCCAATGAGCAGTTCTTC
TRBJ2-1,NA,TRBV5-1,TRBD2,CASSWDYLSGNERFF,TGCGCTAGCAGCTGGGACTACCTGAGTGGCAATGAGCGGTTCTTC
TRBJ1-2,NA,TRBV28,NA,CASSAPGGSYLGYTF,TGTGCCAGCAGTGCCCCCGGGGGTTCTTATCTTGGCTACACCTTC
TRBJ2-5,NA,TRBV28,TRBD1,CASTFGQGAGETQYF,TGTGCCAGCACTTTCGGACAGGGGGCAGGGGAGACCCAGTACTTC
TRBJ2-7,many,TRBV11-2,NA,CASSLREQYF,TGTGCCAGCAGCTTACGGGAGCAGTACTTC
TRBJ2-5,NA,TRBV19,NA,CASNDDRRETQYF,TGTGCCAGTAATGACGACAGAAGAGAGACCCAGTACTTC
TRBJ2-5,NA,TRBV12-3/TRBV12-4,NA,CASSLRQKETQYF,TGTGCCAGCAGTTTGCGGCAGAAAGAGACCCAGTACTTC
TRBJ2-3,few,TRBV7-2,NA,CASSPIRTDTQYF,TGTGCCAGCAGCCCAATTCGCACAGATACGCAGTATTTT